Detailed here is one T cell receptor beta chain. The data are from a study of blood T cell repertoires in COVID-19. Study-wide context: Donors in the United States, Italy and Spain gave samples during acute or convalescent COVID-19. T cells, B-cell-depleted T cells, or PBMCs supplied cDNA or gDNA.

Source study methods: Amplification of reference gene primers was used by the study to estimate nucleated cell counts. This table comes from immunoSEQ multiplex PCR, and its TCRdb copy is limited to in-frame clones, with some not included. D and trimming were read from the DNA, whereas the V and J calls and clone size are those reported in that table. The sample carries 300,000 to 350,000 clones, about 85% recorded once. Sample: peripheral blood. The origin of this receptor is a man aged 18 to 30 with active or convalescent COVID-19.

CDR3 in DNA: TGTGCCAGCACCGTAGAGGGAGGTGAGACCCAGTACTTC. Its translation: CASTVEGGETQYF. The V gene is TRBV7-8, the J gene TRBJ2-5; TRBD2 is a possible D gene (6 bases). Trimming removed 7 bases at V and 5 bases at J, with 14 bases between. In germline, CDR1 is SGHVS, CDR2 FQNEAQ. The CDR3 is 13 amino acids.